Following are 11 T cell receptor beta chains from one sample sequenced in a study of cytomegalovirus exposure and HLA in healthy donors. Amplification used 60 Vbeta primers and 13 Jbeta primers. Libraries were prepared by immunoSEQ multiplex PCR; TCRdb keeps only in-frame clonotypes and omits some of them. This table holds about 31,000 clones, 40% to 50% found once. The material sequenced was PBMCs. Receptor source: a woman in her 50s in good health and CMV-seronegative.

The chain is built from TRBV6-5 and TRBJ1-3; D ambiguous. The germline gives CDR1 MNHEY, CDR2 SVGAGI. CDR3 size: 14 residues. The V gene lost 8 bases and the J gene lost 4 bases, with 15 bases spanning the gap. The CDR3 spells CASYRSLEGNTIYF. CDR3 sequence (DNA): TGTGCCAGCTACCGGTCCCTCGAGGGAAACACCATATATTTT.

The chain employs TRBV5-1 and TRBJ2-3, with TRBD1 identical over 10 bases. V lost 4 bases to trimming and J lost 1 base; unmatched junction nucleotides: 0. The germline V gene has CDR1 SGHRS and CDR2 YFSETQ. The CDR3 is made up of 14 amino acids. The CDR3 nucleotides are TGCGCCAGCAGCGGGACAGGGGGCACAGATACGCAGTATTTT. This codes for CASSGTGGTDTQYF.

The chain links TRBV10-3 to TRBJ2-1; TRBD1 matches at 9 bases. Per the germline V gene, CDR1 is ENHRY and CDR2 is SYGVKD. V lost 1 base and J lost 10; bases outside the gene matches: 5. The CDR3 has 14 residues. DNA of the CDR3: TGTGCCATCAGTGAGTTAGGGGACAGGGTCGAGCAGTTCTTC. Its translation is CAISELGDRVEQFF.

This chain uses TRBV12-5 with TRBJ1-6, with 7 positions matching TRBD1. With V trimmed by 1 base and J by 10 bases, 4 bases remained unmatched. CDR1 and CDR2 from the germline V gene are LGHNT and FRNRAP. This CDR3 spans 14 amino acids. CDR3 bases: TGTGCTAGTGGTTTGGGACAGGGTGGATCACCCCTCCACTTT. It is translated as CASGLGQGGSPLHF.

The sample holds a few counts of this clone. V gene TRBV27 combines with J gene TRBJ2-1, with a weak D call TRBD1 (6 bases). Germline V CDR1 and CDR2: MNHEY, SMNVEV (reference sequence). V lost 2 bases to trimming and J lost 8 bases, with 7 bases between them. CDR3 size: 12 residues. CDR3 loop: CASSLNRDEQFF. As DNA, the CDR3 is TGTGCCAGCAGTTTAAACAGGGATGAGCAGTTCTTC.

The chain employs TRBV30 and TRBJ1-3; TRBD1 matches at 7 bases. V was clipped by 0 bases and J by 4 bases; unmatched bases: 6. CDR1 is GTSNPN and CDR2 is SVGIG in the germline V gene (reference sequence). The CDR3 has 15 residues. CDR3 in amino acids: CAWSVPRQGGNTIYF. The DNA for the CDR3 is TGTGCCTGGAGTGTCCCAAGACAGGGAGGAAACACCATATATTTT.

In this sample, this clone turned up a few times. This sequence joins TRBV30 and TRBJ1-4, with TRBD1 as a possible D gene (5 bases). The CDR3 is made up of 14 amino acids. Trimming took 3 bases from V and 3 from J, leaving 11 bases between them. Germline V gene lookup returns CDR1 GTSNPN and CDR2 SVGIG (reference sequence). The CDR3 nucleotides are TGTGCCTGGAGGCCAGGGTACGCTAATGAAAAACTGTTTTTT. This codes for CAWRPGYANEKLFF.

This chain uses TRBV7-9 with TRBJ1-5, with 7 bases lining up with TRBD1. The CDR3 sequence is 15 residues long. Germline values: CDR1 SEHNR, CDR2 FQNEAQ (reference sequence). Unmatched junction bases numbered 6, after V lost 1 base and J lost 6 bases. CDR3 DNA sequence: TGTGCCAGCAGCTTAGGACAGGGTCGGGCTCAGCCCCAGCATTTT. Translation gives CASSLGQGRAQPQHF.

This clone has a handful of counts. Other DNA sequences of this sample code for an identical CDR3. The CDR3 is CASSPSGGTPTGTQYF. The CDR3 DNA is TGTGCCAGCAGCCCGTCGGGGGGGACTCCCACGGGCACGCAGTATTTT. J is TRBJ2-3 and V is TRBV9, with 8 bases fitting TRBD2. The germline V gene encodes CDR1 SGDLS and CDR2 YYNGEE. V lost 4 bases to trimming and J lost 9 bases; unmatched junction nucleotides: 16. CDR3 length: 16 residues.

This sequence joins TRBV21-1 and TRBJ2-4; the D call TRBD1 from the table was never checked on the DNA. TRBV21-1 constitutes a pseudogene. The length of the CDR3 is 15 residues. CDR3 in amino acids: CASSLYRDAKNIQYF. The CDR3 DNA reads TGTGCCAGCAGTTTATACAGGGACGCCAAAAACATTCAGTACTTC.

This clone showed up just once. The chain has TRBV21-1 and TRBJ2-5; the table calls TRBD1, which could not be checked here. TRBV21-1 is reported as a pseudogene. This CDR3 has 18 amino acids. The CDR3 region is CAGSKNPQGQLSKETQYF. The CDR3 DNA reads TGTGCCGGCAGCAAAAACCCCCAAGGACAGCTATCAAAAGAGACCCAGTACTTC.